The TCR beta chain under discussion was sequenced for a study of T cell changes during pregnancy in multiple sclerosis. TCRdb's copy holds only in-frame clones and misses some; the assay was immunoSEQ multiplex PCR. The sample consists of about 64,000 clones, roughly 90% of them appearing once. V was cut by 2 bases and J by 7 bases, with 17 bases left in between. The length of the CDR3 is 16 residues. Sequences were derived from peripheral blood, sampled in the second trimester of pregnancy. The V gene is TRBV23-1, the J gene TRBJ2-2; tentatively, D is TRBD2 (6 bases). TRBV23-1 falls under the ORF class, with uncertain function. This clonotype originated in a female donor with multiple sclerosis, enrolled in a pregnancy study. CDR3 amino acids: CASSQLPGLSVGELFF. The CDR3 DNA is TGCGCCAGCAGTCAACTCCCGGGACTGTCAGTCGGGGAGCTGTTTTTT.